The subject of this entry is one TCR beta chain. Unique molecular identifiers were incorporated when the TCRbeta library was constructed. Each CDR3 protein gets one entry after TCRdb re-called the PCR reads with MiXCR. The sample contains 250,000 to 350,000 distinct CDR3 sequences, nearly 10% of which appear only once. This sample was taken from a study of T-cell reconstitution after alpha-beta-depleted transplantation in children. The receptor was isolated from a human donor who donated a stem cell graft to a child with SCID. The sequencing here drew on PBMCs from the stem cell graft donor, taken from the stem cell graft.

The CDR3 loop is CASSLGPWEQYF. CDR3 in DNA: TGTGCCAGCAGTTTAGGCCCTTGGGAGCAGTACTTC. The V and J genes are TRBV12-3 or TRBV12-4 and TRBJ2-7, with unresolved D. This CDR3 region has 12 residues. V gave up 1 base and J gave up 7 bases, with 8 bases separating them.